This TCR beta chain comes out of a study of T-cell memory formation after mild COVID-19. A single record per CDR3 protein comes from TCRdb applying MiXCR to the 5' RACE reads. The sample carries approximately 350,000 distinct CDR3 sequences, approximately 29% recorded once. Germline lookup yields CDR1 SGHTA and CDR2 FQGTGA. The CDR3 spans 13 residues. Trimming left V 5 bases short and J 2 bases short, with 9 bases between. V gene TRBV7-3 combines with J gene TRBJ2-5; TRBD2 might be the D (6 bases). The source of this sequence is an adult woman who had mild COVID-19 (a few samples of this study predate the infection). Cell type and time point are not known. Source material: PBMCs or a T cell subset sorted from them (not recorded which). The CDR3 DNA reads as TGTGCCAGCAGCCGGGGGAAGCAAGAGACCCAGTACTTC. It yields the protein CASSRGKQETQYF.